Below, one T cell receptor (beta chain) is given with its context. The antigen remains undetermined. The CDR3 runs 15 residues. Per germline, CDR1 SGHRS and CDR2 YFSETQ. The V gene lost 0 bases and the J gene lost 7 bases, with 14 bases spanning the gap. Only in-frame clones appear in the TCRdb table, and some are missing; sequencing was by immunoSEQ multiplex PCR. The data contain 80,000 to 100,000 clones, about 86% of them singletons. This entry is derived from a study of T cell responses to AZD1222 COVID-19 vaccine. Pooling was applied to second doses at about 4 or about 12 weeks. Broader study findings: Among vaccine-associated CD4 TCRs, coverage spanned spike, with dominance at 160-218 and 743-854. The donors showed a predominance of white British ancestry and of females, with possible underestimation of clonal diversity. Two AZD1222 administrations were followed by greater Spike-specific TCR breadth and depth.

This rearrangement joins TRBV5-1 to TRBJ2-1, with D unclear. This material consisted of peripheral blood, taken 28 days after the second AZD1222 dose. The receptor was isolated from an adult who received the AZD1222 COVID-19 vaccine. The CDR3 sequence is CASSLGSSTPNEQFF. For the CDR3, the DNA is TGCGCCAGCAGCTTGGGTAGTTCTACCCCGAATGAGCAGTTCTTC.